This T cell receptor beta chain was observed in a study of blood T cell repertoires in COVID-19. Study in general: Sites in the United States, Italy and Spain provided acute and convalescent COVID-19 samples. In each case, the material was cDNA or gDNA derived from T cells, B-cell-depleted T cells, or PBMCs.

Unmatched junction bases numbered 8, after V lost 6 bases and J lost 4 bases. Germline assignment: CDR1 MDHEN and CDR2 SYDVKM. There are 15 residues in the CDR3. The authors' processing: The assay estimated nucleated cells by amplifying reference gene primers. Here immunoSEQ multiplex PCR was the method, and the copy in TCRdb shows in-frame clones only, minus some. V and J calls and clone size are as listed in that table; D and trimming were resolved from the DNA. The repertoire holds about 140,000 clones, with 60% to 85% as singletons. The gene calls are TRBV28 and TRBJ2-1; the match to TRBD1 covers 8 bases. This clonotype was sampled from a woman aged 80 or over with active or convalescent COVID-19. The specimen sequenced was peripheral blood. The CDR3 here is CASRGGTGRYNEQFF. DNA of the CDR3: TGTGCCAGCAGGGGCGGGACAGGAAGATACAATGAGCAGTTCTTC.